A single sample gave rise to the 7 T cell receptor beta chains below, sequenced in a study of blood T cell repertoires in COVID-19. TCRdb's table, derived via immunoSEQ multiplex PCR, lists solely in-frame clones and lacks some. The repertoire holds around 220,000 clones, with about 93% as singletons. The sequencing sample was made of PBMCs or T cells enriched from blood (not recorded which). Receptor source: a woman under 30 who had recovered from COVID-19.

The V gene is TRBV5-6, the J gene TRBJ1-5, with D possibly matching TRBD1 (6 bases). Germline lookup yields CDR1 SGHDT and CDR2 YYEEEE. V lost 3 bases and J 7 bases, leaving 14 bases between the germline ends. CDR3 length equals 14 residues. The chain's CDR3 is CASSYWAGAQPQHF. In DNA, the CDR3 is TGTGCCAGCAGCTACTGGGCAGGGGCCCAGCCCCAGCATTTT. Combining the CDR3 with reference TRBV5-6 and TRBJ1-5 gives the whole variable domain DAGVTQSPTHLIKTRGQQVTLRCSPKSGHDTVSWYQQALGQGPQFIFQYYEEEERQRGNFPDRFSGHQFPNYSSELNVNALLLGDSALYLCASSYWAGAQPQHFGDGTRLSIL.

The chain joins TRBV28 to TRBJ2-1; D is unresolved. The CDR3 spans 11 residues. The V end was cut by 3 bases, the J end by 13 bases, with 10 bases between. Germline V CDR1 and CDR2: MDHEN, SYDVKM. The CDR3 DNA reads as TGTGCCAGCAGTTTGTTGAGTAGCCAGTTCTTC. Amino acid sequence: CASSLLSSQFF.

The V gene is TRBV29-1, the J gene TRBJ2-2, with D possibly being TRBD2 (6 bases). The CDR3 is 15 amino acids. Germline-derived CDR1 and CDR2 are SQVTM and ANQGSEA. V lost 4 bases and J lost 0, with 12 bases in between. The CDR3, as DNA: TGCAGCGTTGCTCTGGAGGGCCCGAACACCGGGGAGCTGTTTTTT. This sequence encodes CSVALEGPNTGELFF.

This clone was seen once. The chain is built from TRBV5-4 and TRBJ1-1, with a possible D match to TRBD1 (6 bases). With 4 bases removed from V and 7 bases from J, the gap between germline ends came to 20 bases. This CDR3 spans 15 amino acids. The germline V gene has CDR1 SGHNT and CDR2 YYREEE (reference sequence). CDR3 residues: CASSPPGHKGIEAFF. The CDR3, as DNA: TGTGCCAGCAGCCCCCCGGGACATAAAGGAATTGAAGCTTTCTTT.

This clone occurred once. DNA for the CDR3: TGTGCCAGCAGCTCAGGGCCCCAGGGGGCCACTGAAGCTTTCTTT. It translates to CASSSGPQGATEAFF. The rearrangement uses TRBV11-2 and TRBJ1-1, with TRBD1 matching over 8 bases. Trimming took 4 bases from V and 4 from J; bases not matched to a gene: 8. CDR1 is SGHAT, CDR2 FQNNGV, per germline. The CDR3 sequence is 15 residues long.

V and J are TRBV11-2 and TRBJ2-5; D is possibly TRBD2 (5 bases). V lost 4 bases and J lost 4, with 13 bases in between. CDR1 is SGHAT, CDR2 FQNNGV, per germline. This CDR3 contains 14 residues. The CDR3 sequence is CASSSRHGGETQYF. The CDR3 DNA follows: TGTGCCAGCAGCTCCAGGCACGGAGGAGAGACCCAGTACTTC.

This chain connects TRBV11-2 to TRBJ1-4, with D unresolved. This CDR3 spans 17 amino acids. V was clipped by 1 base and J by 4 bases, with 16 bases between them. Germline V gene lookup returns CDR1 SGHAT and CDR2 FQNNGV. This chain's CDR3 is CASSLGWLGDINEKLFF. Written as DNA, the CDR3 is TGTGCCAGCAGCTTAGGTTGGTTGGGCGACATTAATGAAAAACTGTTTTTT.